This T cell receptor beta chain came from a study of T-cell memory formation after mild COVID-19. TCRdb analysed the 5' RACE reads with MiXCR anew, one entry per CDR3 protein. The profile covers 560,000 or so distinct CDR3 sequences, with 15% to 20% appearing a single time and 8.1% taken by the ten largest. Trimming took 6 bases from V and 5 from J; bases not matched to a gene: 2. The CDR3 length is 13 residues. The chain carries TRBV12-3 or TRBV12-4 and TRBJ2-3; TRBD1 agrees at 10 bases. This TCR derives from an adult woman who had mild COVID-19 (a few samples of this study predate the infection). Cell type and time point are not known. Sequencing was done on a sample of PBMCs or a T cell subset sorted from them (not recorded which). The CDR3 nucleotides read TGTGCCAGCAGGGACAGGGGGGGAGATACGCAGTATTTT. Amino acid sequence: CASRDRGGDTQYF.